Listed here is a single T cell receptor beta chain. Antigen: not known. The method was immunoSEQ multiplex PCR; TCRdb's version includes in-frame clones alone and lacks a portion of them. The sample has 25,000 to 35,000 clones, 92% seen once; the top ten hold 2% to 2.5%. These data are taken from a study of neoadjuvant nivolumab and ipilimumab in lung cancer. Study findings and constraints: Pretherapy blood TCR richness correlated positively with resected tumor richness. From pretherapy to surgery, tumor richness and clonality rose with dual therapy.

The source was peripheral blood, collected after neoadjuvant nivolumab, alone or with ipilimumab, at or shortly before surgery. This receptor was taken from an adult with non-small cell lung cancer.

The CDR3 DNA follows: TGTGCCAGCAGCAAGGGGGCGGGGGAGCAGTACTTC. Its protein is CASSKGAGEQYF. The V call is TRBV9, the J call TRBJ2-7; weak D call: TRBD1 (7 bases). The germline CDR1 and CDR2 sequences are SGDLS and YYNGEE. Trimming took 4 bases from V and 7 from J, leaving 12 bases between them. This CDR3 spans 12 amino acids.